This entry lists 28 T cell receptor beta chains sequenced from one sample in a study of control samples from healthy donors and cancer patients. Assay used: immunoSEQ multiplex PCR; TCRdb lists only in-frame clones, some missing. There are 70,000 to 90,000 clones in the sample; approximately 94% occur only once, and 4.8% lies in the top ten. The source material was blood. These receptors were taken from a woman aged 18 to 35 in good health.

This clone was seen just once. V is TRBV4-1 and J is TRBJ2-7; TRBD1 agrees at 7 bases. With 3 bases clipped from V and 2 bases from J, the junction kept 13 bases outside the gene matches. The germline V gene encodes CDR1 MGHRA and CDR2 YSYEKL. The CDR3 is 17 amino acids. CDR3 amino acids: CASSQWIRGLGTYEQYF. The CDR3 DNA follows: TGCGCCAGCAGCCAGTGGATCAGGGGGTTGGGTACCTACGAGCAGTACTTC.

V usage is TRBV28 and J usage is TRBJ1-1; D ambiguous. CDR3 size: 14 residues. Trimming removed 5 bases from V and 7 bases from J, with 17 bases in between. Germline lookup yields CDR1 MDHEN and CDR2 SYDVKM. As DNA, the CDR3 is TGTGCCAGCAGTCGACCCGAGGGAGGAAATGAAGCTTTCTTT. It codes for CASSRPEGGNEAFF.

The chain is built from TRBV19 and TRBJ2-2; TRBD1 matches at 8 bases. V lost 6 bases to trimming and J lost 4 bases; unmatched junction nucleotides: 4. Germline V lookup: CDR1 LNHDA, CDR2 SQIVND (reference sequence). The CDR3 is made up of 14 amino acids. The CDR3 region is CASSLRGRTGELFF. CDR3 nucleotides: TGTGCCAGTAGCCTCAGGGGGCGCACCGGGGAGCTGTTTTTT.

This chain links TRBV28 with TRBJ2-7; TRBD1 agrees at 8 bases. Germline V gene sequence: CDR1 MDHEN, CDR2 SYDVKM. The V gene end was trimmed by 6 bases and the J gene end by 2 bases; junction bases not matched to a gene: 6. The CDR3 spans 14 residues. CDR3 residues: CASRGTGATYEQYF. DNA for the CDR3: TGTGCCAGCAGGGGGACAGGCGCGACCTACGAGCAGTACTTC.

The rearrangement links TRBV6-4 to TRBJ1-2; TRBD1 aligns across 7 bases. V shed 3 bases, J shed 8 bases, and the junction held 6 bases outside the gene matches. The germline V gene encodes CDR1 MRHNA and CDR2 SNTAGT. The CDR3 is made up of 13 amino acids. This chain's CDR3 is CASSEDNRGGYTF. For the CDR3, the DNA is TGTGCCAGCAGTGAAGACAACAGGGGAGGCTACACCTTC.

The V call is TRBV18, the J call TRBJ1-2; tentatively, D is TRBD1 (5 bases). The germline gives CDR1 KGHSH, CDR2 LQKENI. This CDR3 has 13 amino acids. With 2 bases removed from V and 3 bases from J, the gap between germline ends came to 7 bases. Here the CDR3 DNA reads TGTGCCAGCTCACCATTGGGGGACTATGGCTACACCTTC. It codes for CASSPLGDYGYTF.

The V and J genes are TRBV3-1 (or the pseudogene TRBV3-2) and TRBJ2-3; D is ambiguous. The V gene lost 3 bases and the J gene lost 4 bases, with 14 bases spanning the gap. Germline V lookup: CDR1 LGHDT, CDR2 YNNKEL (reference sequence). The CDR3 is made up of 15 amino acids. Here the CDR3 reads CASSQDRISADTQYF. The CDR3 DNA reads TGTGCCAGCAGCCAGGACCGAATATCAGCAGATACGCAGTATTTT.

J is TRBJ1-2 and V is TRBV15, with TRBD1 matching 9 bases. CDR1 and CDR2 from the germline V gene are LNHNV and YYDKDF (reference sequence). This CDR3 contains 15 residues. V shed 1 base, J shed 2 bases, and the junction held 2 bases outside the gene matches. CDR3 DNA: TGTGCCACCAGCAGAGGGGGACAGGGAAACTATGGCTACACCTTC. This codes for CATSRGGQGNYGYTF.

The rearrangement uses TRBV27 and TRBJ2-5; either TRBD1 or TRBD2 may fit D (5 bases each). CDR1 is MNHEY and CDR2 is SMNVEV in the germline V gene (reference sequence). The CDR3 contains 15 residues. V gave up 6 bases and J gave up 3 bases, with 17 bases separating them. The chain's CDR3 is CASRGTSGKKETQYF. The CDR3 DNA follows: TGTGCCAGCAGAGGGACCTCCGGGAAAAAAGAGACCCAGTACTTC.

The chain joins TRBV6-5 to TRBJ1-3; TRBD1 agrees at 8 bases. Germline CDR1 is MNHEY and CDR2 is SVGAGI. V trimming: 6 bases; J trimming: 0 bases; junction bases outside the gene matches: 4. The CDR3 runs 15 residues. CDR3 region: CASSPDRASGNTIYF. CDR3 DNA sequence: TGTGCCAGCAGCCCGGACAGGGCCTCTGGAAACACCATATATTTT.

This clone is a singleton in its sample. This chain links TRBV2 with TRBJ1-2, with 7 bases fitting TRBD1. This CDR3 has 14 residues. V lost 4 bases to trimming and J lost 4 bases; unmatched junction nucleotides: 6. The germline V gene encodes CDR1 SNHLY and CDR2 FYNNEI. The CDR3 nucleotides read TGTGCCAGCAGTGGCGGGACAGCTGGCTATGGCTACACCTTC. Translated: CASSGGTAGYGYTF.

The V and J genes are TRBV7-9 and TRBJ1-2, with 9 nucleotides matching TRBD1. Germline CDR1 SEHNR, CDR2 FQNEAQ (reference sequence). With V trimmed by 5 bases and J by 4 bases, 8 bases remained unmatched. The CDR3 runs 15 residues. The CDR3 here is CASSLPGQGFYGYTF. In nucleotides, the CDR3 is TGTGCCAGCAGCCTGCCGGGACAGGGATTCTATGGCTACACCTTC. The variable domain in full, completed from reference TRBV7-9 and TRBJ1-2, reads DTGVSQNPRHKITKRGQNVTFRCDPISEHNRLYWYRQTLGQGPEFLTYFQNEAQLEKSRLLSDRFSAERPKGSFSTLEIQRTEQGDSAMYLCASSLPGQGFYGYTFGSGTRLTVV.

The gene calls are TRBV11-2 and TRBJ1-2; D remains ambiguous. The V end was cut by 5 bases, the J end by 5 bases, with 15 bases between. Germline CDR1 reads SGHAT; CDR2 reads FQNNGV. CDR3 length equals 14 residues. DNA for the CDR3: TGTGCCAGCAGCAATGTAGGGTTGCGGTATGGCTACACCTTC. Its translation is CASSNVGLRYGYTF.

The chain is built from TRBV5-6 and TRBJ2-3, with 7 bases matching TRBD2. This CDR3 has 17 residues. Germline lookup yields CDR1 SGHDT and CDR2 YYEEEE. Germline trimming cut 0 bases from V and 4 bases from J; bases unmatched to any gene: 11. The CDR3 coding sequence is TGTGCCAGCAGCTTGGGGGAGGGTGGGTCCCGTCCAGATACGCAGTATTTT. This codes for CASSLGEGGSRPDTQYF.

The J gene is TRBJ2-7, the V gene TRBV7-2; D may be TRBD1 (6 bases). The CDR3 spans 16 residues. CDR1 is SGHTA, CDR2 FQGNSA, per germline. Between the trimmed V and J ends, which lost 0 bases and 0 bases, there was a span of 12 bases. CDR3 coding DNA: TGTGCCAGCAGCTTAGCACCAGGGGCCTTCTCCTACGAGCAGTACTTC. It is translated as CASSLAPGAFSYEQYF.

The chain combines TRBV11-1 with TRBJ2-1; D is uncertain. Trimming cost V 0 bases and J 4 bases, with 4 bases left between them. Germline V gene lookup returns CDR1 SGHAT and CDR2 FQDESV (reference sequence). The CDR3 has 13 amino acids. The CDR3 protein is CASSLAEYNEQFF. In nucleotides, the CDR3 is TGTGCCAGCAGCTTAGCAGAATACAATGAGCAGTTCTTC. Combining the CDR3 with reference TRBV11-1 and TRBJ2-1 gives the whole variable domain EAEVAQSPRYKITEKSQAVAFWCDPISGHATLYWYRQILGQGPELLVQFQDESVVDDSQLPKDRFSAERLKGVDSTLKIQPAELGDSAMYLCASSLAEYNEQFFGPGTRLTVL.

The chain is built from TRBV7-6 and TRBJ2-1, with D tentatively TRBD1 or TRBD2 (5 bases each). The CDR3 covers 12 residues. Per germline, CDR1 SGHVS and CDR2 FNYEAQ. V was cut by 4 bases and J by 15 bases, with 16 bases left in between. The CDR3 sequence: CASSSGTVDWFF. CDR3 bases: TGTGCCAGCAGCTCCGGGACCGTCGATTGGTTCTTC.

The CDR3 here is CASSVYPSGTVGYEQYF. The CDR3 coding sequence is TGTGCCAGCAGCGTATACCCCTCCGGGACGGTGGGCTACGAGCAGTACTTC. The V call is TRBV7-9, the J call TRBJ2-7; D possibly uses TRBD1 or TRBD2 (5 bases each). This CDR3 is built from 17 residues. Germline V gene data show CDR1 as SEHNR and CDR2 as FQNEAQ (reference sequence). V lost 5 bases to trimming and J lost 3 bases, with 23 bases between them.

This chain links TRBV9 with TRBJ1-1; no firm D call. Trimming pared 3 bases from V and 0 bases from J, leaving 6 bases between. The CDR3 runs 13 residues. Germline CDR1 and CDR2: SGDLS and YYNGEE. This CDR3 reads CASSANLNTEAFF. In DNA form, the CDR3 reads TGTGCCAGCAGCGCTAATTTGAACACTGAAGCTTTCTTT.

The gene calls are TRBV11-3 and TRBJ2-1; possible D gene TRBD1, 5 bases. V was cut by 1 base and J by 2 bases, with 9 bases left in between. There are 15 residues in the CDR3. CDR1 is SGHNT, CDR2 YENEEA, per germline. CDR3 in amino acids: CASSLGTQTYNEQFF. CDR3 nucleotides: TGTGCCAGCAGCTTAGGGACACAGACCTACAATGAGCAGTTCTTC.

This clone was seen a single time. The chain has TRBV2 and TRBJ2-5; the D is unclear. Trimming shortened V by 2 bases and J by 2 bases, and 9 bases separated the two germline ends. The CDR3 runs 14 residues. Per the germline V gene, CDR1 is SNHLY and CDR2 is FYNNEI. The CDR3 here is CASSERQAQETQYF. CDR3 bases: TGTGCCAGCAGTGAACGGCAGGCTCAAGAGACCCAGTACTTC.

The chain joins TRBV4-2 to TRBJ2-7, with 9 bases matching TRBD1. The CDR3 covers 18 residues. The V gene's germline CDR1 is LGHNA and CDR2 YNFKEQ. The V gene end was trimmed by 4 bases and the J gene end by 2 bases; junction bases not matched to a gene: 15. The CDR3 coding sequence is TGTGCCAGCAGCCGTCAGAGGCCTACCGGGACAGGGACCTACGAGCAGTACTTC. It is translated as CASSRQRPTGTGTYEQYF.

The rearrangement joins TRBV20-1 to TRBJ1-6, with D unresolved. Germline-derived CDR1 and CDR2 are DFQATT and SNEGSKA (reference sequence). The ends were cut back, 3 bases at V and 13 bases at J, with 19 bases in the middle. CDR3 length: 14 amino acids. CDR3 protein: CSASLGRGGHPLHF. In DNA, the CDR3 is TGCAGTGCTAGTCTTGGGCGCGGCGGTCACCCCCTCCACTTT.

This chain uses TRBV3-1 (or the pseudogene TRBV3-2) with TRBJ2-1; 7 bases line up with TRBD2. The CDR3 is 18 amino acids. Germline V CDR1 and CDR2: LGHDT, YNNKEL (reference sequence). V dropped 2 bases and J dropped 0; count of bases not matched to a gene: 10. This CDR3 is CASSQLSGTTSSYNEQFF. Here the CDR3 DNA reads TGTGCCAGCAGCCAACTATCCGGGACTACCAGCTCCTACAATGAGCAGTTCTTC.

The rearrangement links TRBV3-1 (or the pseudogene TRBV3-2) to TRBJ2-5; tentative D call: TRBD2 (5 bases). The CDR3 totals 15 residues. V lost 3 bases to trimming and J lost 1 base, with 12 bases between them. Germline-derived CDR1 and CDR2 are LGHDT and YNNKEL (reference sequence). This CDR3 reads CASSHGRSGQETQYF. The CDR3 DNA sequence: TGTGCCAGCAGCCACGGGCGCAGCGGCCAAGAGACCCAGTACTTC.

This clone was counted between two and nine times. V and J are TRBV28 and TRBJ1-2; D is unclear. CDR1 is MDHEN, CDR2 SYDVKM, per germline. This CDR3 has 14 amino acids. Trimming removed 4 bases at V and 4 bases at J, with 13 bases between. The CDR3: CASSYPSKAYGYTF. The CDR3 bases are TGTGCCAGCAGTTATCCGAGCAAGGCCTATGGCTACACCTTC.

The chain joins TRBV4-3 to TRBJ1-4; 9 bases match TRBD1. This CDR3 has 16 amino acids. Germline values: CDR1 LGHNA, CDR2 YSLEER. Trimming at V came to 0 bases and at J to 7 bases, leaving 6 bases not matched to a gene. Here the CDR3 reads CASSQDRRTGVEKLFF. CDR3 bases: TGCGCCAGCAGCCAAGATAGGCGGACAGGGGTTGAAAAACTGTTTTTT.

This chain links TRBV4-3 with TRBJ1-6, with 10 bases matching TRBD1. Germline assignment: CDR1 LGHNA and CDR2 YSLEER. CDR3 length equals 17 residues. V gave up 0 bases and J gave up 8 bases; unmatched junction bases: 7. CDR3: CASSQDSDRGVYSPLHF. CDR3 DNA: TGCGCCAGCAGCCAAGATTCGGACAGGGGGGTGTATTCACCCCTCCACTTT.